This T cell receptor beta chain comes out of a study of regulatory T cells in long-lasting Graves disease. The sample's time point: persistent/refractory GD, antithyroid drugs over 5 years with positive TRAb. Preparation of the TCR library used RNA extracted from PBMCs. CDR3 regions were amplified by Arm-PCR using iRepertoire HTBI primers to build TCR beta libraries. TCRdb re-analysed the multiplex PCR reads in MiXCR, keeping a single row per CDR3 protein. The sample consists of around 400,000 distinct CDR3 sequences, around a quarter of them appearing once. Findings of the study overall: Fewer public clonotypes were shared by new patients (around 1,000) than by persistent patients (about 3,000).

The V and J ends lost 4 bases and 3 bases respectively, with 6 bases between them. This CDR3 region has 12 residues. CDR1 and CDR2 from the germline V gene are LGHDT and YNNKEL (reference sequence). Ten or more counts support this clonotype. The target antigen is unknown. This TCR was sampled from a female donor with Graves disease. This specimen was peripheral blood mononuclear cells (PBMCs), taken when the disease was refractory, from a patient treated with antithyroid drugs. The chain has TRBV3-1 and TRBJ1-2, with D possibly matching TRBD1 (5 bases). CDR3 amino acids: CASSRQHYGYTF. DNA for the CDR3: TGTGCCAGCAGCCGACAGCACTATGGCTACACCTTC.